This T cell receptor (beta chain) was identified during a study of early stage breast cancer tumors. Per the germline V gene, CDR1 is WSHSY and CDR2 is SAAADI. This CDR3 contains 13 residues. V dropped 7 bases and J dropped 7 bases, with 14 bases sitting between them. Clones were read by immunoSEQ multiplex PCR, and TCRdb kept only the in-frame ones, dropping some. The sample has about 50,000 clones, around four fifths seen once. V gene TRBV10-2 combines with J gene TRBJ1-5; possible D gene TRBD1, 6 bases. The source of this sequence is a person in their 40s with breast cancer. What was sequenced was blood. Here the CDR3 reads CASTGAQRQPQHF. The CDR3 nucleotides read TGCGCCAGCACAGGGGCCCAGCGACAGCCCCAGCATTTT.